Each of the 26 T cell receptor beta chains below was sequenced from the same sample in a study of vaccination and CD4 T cells after COVID-19. The treatment denotes: approximately nine-day PBMC culture with coronavirus spike peptide pools or control peptides (ViraFEST assay). Scientists ran DNA taken from cultured CD4+ T cells through the Oncomine TCR Beta short-read assay for sequencing. In TCRdb, the PCR reads were re-called with MiXCR into one record per CDR3 protein. The sample includes some 7,700 distinct CDR3 sequences, approximately 54% of them seen just once. The antigens for these receptors are not known. The sequenced sample was CD4+ T cells from blood, cultured in vitro. These receptor sequences come from a human donor who had recovered from COVID-19.

The rearrangement links TRBV19 to TRBJ1-2, with a possible D match to TRBD1 (5 bases). Trimming cost V 5 bases and J 6 bases, with 16 bases left between them. Germline CDR1 is LNHDA and CDR2 is SQIVND (reference sequence). The CDR3 is made up of 14 amino acids. This chain's CDR3 is CASSLASSRDGYTF. CDR3 in DNA: TGTGCCAGTAGTCTTGCGTCGTCCAGGGATGGCTACACCTTC.

This chain joins TRBV7-9 and TRBJ1-1; 7 nucleotides line up with TRBD1. The CDR3 spans 15 residues. J lost 3 bases, V lost 4 bases, and 8 bases had no gene match. The germline CDR1 and CDR2 sequences are SEHNR and FQNEAQ (reference sequence). CDR3 bases: TGTGCCAGCAGCTCTACACTCCAGGGGGACACTGAAGCTTTCTTT. This encodes CASSSTLQGDTEAFF.

There are a few counts of this clonotype. V gene TRBV7-2 combines with J gene TRBJ1-2; 7 bases match TRBD1. The CDR3 covers 15 residues. From germline, CDR1 is SGHTA and CDR2 FQGNSA. Germline trimming cut 5 bases from V and 1 base from J; bases unmatched to any gene: 7. Written as DNA, the CDR3 is TGTGCCAGCAGCCCATGGGGACAGAGTAACTATGGCTACACCTTC. Protein sequence: CASSPWGQSNYGYTF.

The genes are TRBV12-3 or TRBV12-4 and TRBJ2-2; 7 positions match TRBD1. V shed 7 bases and J 5 bases; nucleotides not matched to a gene: 7. CDR3 size: 14 residues. The CDR3 bases are TGTGCCAGCACCCGGGACAGAACTACCGGGGAGCTGTTTTTT. Residues: CASTRDRTTGELFF.

The V call is TRBV12-3 or TRBV12-4, the J call TRBJ1-5; 9 bases line up with TRBD1. V dropped 3 bases and J dropped 4; count of bases not matched to a gene: 1. The CDR3 is made up of 14 amino acids. The CDR3 is CASSLTGGNQPQHF. For the CDR3, the DNA is TGTGCCAGCAGTTTGACAGGGGGGAATCAGCCCCAGCATTTT.

In its sample, this clonotype was seen once. The chain joins TRBV12-3 or TRBV12-4 to TRBJ2-1; the D gene could be TRBD1 or TRBD2 (7 bases each). CDR3 size: 16 residues. V lost 5 bases to trimming and J lost 6 bases, with 20 bases between them. The CDR3: CASSQGRGQPANEQFF. CDR3 nucleotide sequence: TGTGCCAGCAGTCAAGGGAGGGGACAGCCTGCCAATGAGCAGTTCTTC.

A few counts support this clonotype. The rearrangement uses TRBV19 and TRBJ1-2, with unresolved D. The length of the CDR3 is 13 residues. Trimming removed 9 bases from V and 2 bases from J, with 13 bases in between. Germline V CDR1 and CDR2: LNHDA, SQIVND (reference sequence). The CDR3 DNA reads as TGTGCCAGCACATCCCGGGAGAACTATGGCTACACCTTC. Translated: CASTSRENYGYTF.

This chain joins TRBV7-9 and TRBJ1-2; a possible D gene is TRBD1 (6 bases). The germline V and J ends were trimmed by 5 bases and 7 bases, with 20 bases remaining between them. There are 15 residues in the CDR3. Germline V lookup: CDR1 SEHNR, CDR2 FQNEAQ (reference sequence). In nucleotides, the CDR3 is TGTGCCAGCAGCGGGATTCCGGGGGGCGCAGGTGGCTACACCTTC. It encodes CASSGIPGGAGGYTF.

This sequence joins TRBV6-1 and TRBJ1-1, with TRBD1 matching over 8 bases. Germline V gene data show CDR1 as MNHNS and CDR2 as SASEGT. The CDR3 runs to 12 residues. Unmatched junction bases numbered 4, after V lost 7 bases and J lost 6 bases. CDR3 in amino acids: CASTLDRAEAFF. In DNA form, the CDR3 reads TGTGCCAGCACCCTGGACAGGGCTGAAGCTTTCTTT.

The V call is TRBV4-3, the J call TRBJ2-7, with D perhaps TRBD2 (6 bases). The CDR3 loop spans 14 amino acids. In germline, CDR1 is LGHNA, CDR2 YSLEER. V was pared by 0 bases and J by 9 bases, with 15 bases between. The CDR3 nucleotides read TGCGCCAGCAGCCAAGATCCCGCAGCGGGCGGGCAGTACTTC. Protein: CASSQDPAAGGQYF.

CDR3 sequence reads: CASTMGRQGLIKNTEAFF. The CDR3 DNA reads as TGTGCCAGCACTATGGGGCGACAGGGACTCATCAAGAACACTGAAGCTTTCTTT. The chain employs TRBV12-3 or TRBV12-4 and TRBJ1-1, with 7 bases that match TRBD1. Trimming at V came to 7 bases and at J to 1 base, leaving 18 bases not matched to a gene. The CDR3 covers 18 residues.

Regarding this clonotype: Its ends do not fully match the called genes, so a read error is possible. The chain uses TRBV2 and TRBJ2-7, with a weak D call TRBD2 (6 bases). The CDR3 sequence is 15 residues long. Germline CDR1 reads SNHLY; CDR2 reads FYNNEI. The chain's CDR3 is CASSEGGGNNYEQYF. The DNA of the CDR3 is TGTGCCAGCAGCGAAGGTGGAGGGAATAACTACGAGCAGTACTTC.

This clonotype was found a few times. The rearrangement uses TRBV19 and TRBJ1-5; D ambiguous. The CDR3 length is 13 residues. CDR1 and CDR2 (germline): LNHDA, SQIVND (reference sequence). Trimming stripped 1 base from V and 3 bases from J, with 4 bases between. The CDR3 sequence: CASSIGANQPQHF. The DNA for the CDR3 is TGTGCCAGTAGTATAGGAGCCAATCAGCCCCAGCATTTT.

The table lists this clonotype with a few counts. The chain uses TRBV5-1 and TRBJ1-2, with D hard to call. Trimming left V 2 bases short and J 8 bases short, with 7 bases between. The length of the CDR3 is 11 residues. The germline gives CDR1 SGHRS, CDR2 YFSETQ. The DNA for the CDR3 is TGCGCCAGCAGCTTCAATGGGGGCTACACCTTC. The encoded protein is CASSFNGGYTF.

The gene calls are TRBV15 and TRBJ2-1; D remains unclear. CDR1 LNHNV and CDR2 YYDKDF come from the germline V gene (reference sequence). Trimming left V 0 bases short and J 0 bases short, with 12 bases between. CDR3 length: 17 residues. The CDR3 here is CATSRDSQRSSYNEQFF. CDR3 coding DNA: TGTGCCACCAGCAGAGATTCACAGCGTAGCTCCTACAATGAGCAGTTCTTC.

The chain joins TRBV5-1 to TRBJ2-3, with TRBD2 as a possible D gene (6 bases). Per the germline V gene, CDR1 is SGHRS and CDR2 is YFSETQ. CDR3 length equals 15 residues. V was shortened by 2 bases and J by 0 bases, with 10 bases between the two germline ends. This chain's CDR3 is CASSFGGASTDTQYF. DNA of the CDR3: TGCGCCAGCAGCTTCGGCGGGGCTAGCACAGATACGCAGTATTTT.

The J gene is TRBJ2-5, the V gene TRBV20-1; TRBD1 matches at 12 bases. J was trimmed by 5 bases and V by 1 base; bases with no gene match: 5. Germline V gene data show CDR1 as DFQATT and CDR2 as SNEGSKA (reference sequence). The length of the CDR3 is 15 residues. The CDR3 loop reads CSARAGQGALETQYF. CDR3 nucleotide sequence: TGCAGTGCTAGAGCGGGACAGGGGGCCTTGGAGACCCAGTACTTC.

The J gene is TRBJ2-5, the V gene TRBV2; 7 nucleotides match TRBD1. Germline CDR1 and CDR2: SNHLY and FYNNEI. This CDR3 has 13 amino acids. The J segment lost 3 bases and the V segment lost 10 bases, leaving 8 bases of the junction unmatched. CDR3 bases: TGTGCCACCAAACAAACAGGGGAAGAGACCCAGTACTTC. Its protein is CATKQTGEETQYF.

The chain employs TRBV20-1 and TRBJ2-7, with 7 bases matching TRBD2. V trimming: 6 bases; J trimming: 4 bases; junction bases outside the gene matches: 9. The CDR3 loop spans 13 amino acids. Germline V gene sequence: CDR1 DFQATT, CDR2 SNEGSKA (reference sequence). CDR3 amino acids: CSARWRGTYEQYF. For the CDR3, the DNA is TGCAGTGCCCGATGGCGGGGGACGTACGAGCAGTACTTC.

This clonotype has just a few counts. The chain has TRBV6-1 and TRBJ2-3; no firm D call. The CDR3 runs to 17 residues. Germline-derived CDR1 and CDR2 are MNHNS and SASEGT. V lost 3 bases and J 0 bases, leaving 16 bases between the germline ends. Here the CDR3 DNA reads TGTGCCAGCAGTGATAGAATCGGCGGCTCTAGCACAGATACGCAGTATTTT. Protein sequence: CASSDRIGGSSTDTQYF.

This chain connects TRBV7-2 to TRBJ1-1; a possible D gene is TRBD1 (5 bases). The CDR3 length is 14 residues. The ends were cut back, 5 bases at V and 4 bases at J, with 14 bases in the middle. Germline CDR1 and CDR2: SGHTA and FQGNSA. CDR3 nucleotide sequence: TGTGCCAGCAGCCCCCCCGGGGGAGGCACTGAAGCTTTCTTT. Translating gives CASSPPGGGTEAFF.

The chain joins TRBV19 to TRBJ1-6; D ambiguous. The germline V gene encodes CDR1 LNHDA and CDR2 SQIVND (reference sequence). The CDR3 contains 14 residues. Trimming stripped 10 bases from V and 6 bases from J, with 16 bases between. CDR3 nucleotide sequence: TGTGCCACCAGATTCCGGGTCTTTAATTCACCCCTCCACTTT. It encodes CATRFRVFNSPLHF.

The chain carries TRBV6-1 and TRBJ1-1, with a weak D call TRBD1 (5 bases). The V and J ends lost 7 bases and 0 bases respectively, with 9 bases between them. Germline values: CDR1 MNHNS, CDR2 SASEGT. This CDR3 is 13 amino acids long. CDR3 region: CASTGQLNTEAFF. DNA of the CDR3: TGTGCCAGCACCGGACAATTGAACACTGAAGCTTTCTTT.

The J gene is TRBJ1-5, the V gene TRBV12-5, with no clear D. The V end lost 1 base, the J end lost 2 bases, and 9 bases lay between the germline ends. The germline V gene has CDR1 LGHNT and CDR2 FRNRAP. This CDR3 is 15 amino acids long. As DNA, the CDR3 is TGTGCTAGTGGTTTGGACCCCGTGGGCAATCAGCCCCAGCATTTT. This codes for CASGLDPVGNQPQHF. Drawing the rest from reference TRBV12-5 and TRBJ1-5, the complete variable domain is DARVTQTPRHKVTEMGQEVTMRCQPILGHNTVFWYRQTMMQGLELLAYFRNRAPLDDSGMPKDRFSAEMPDATLATLKIQPSEPRDSAVYFCASGLDPVGNQPQHFGDGTRLSIL.

The chain is built from TRBV18 and TRBJ2-7; D uncertain. Trimming left V 5 bases short and J 2 bases short, with 10 bases between. The CDR3 totals 13 residues. CDR1 is KGHSH and CDR2 is LQKENI in the germline V gene. CDR3 sequence: CASSLGQTYEQYF. CDR3 in DNA: TGTGCCAGCTCATTGGGCCAAACCTACGAGCAGTACTTC.

This clonotype was seen more than once but under ten times. This rearrangement joins TRBV20-1 to TRBJ2-7; 11 bases align to TRBD1. The CDR3 is made up of 14 amino acids. The germline gives CDR1 DFQATT, CDR2 SNEGSKA (reference sequence). Trimming at V came to 4 bases and at J to 3 bases, leaving 5 bases not matched to a gene. The CDR3 DNA reads as TGCAGTGCTAACGCCGGGACAGGGGGCTACGAGCAGTACTTC. Encoded protein: CSANAGTGGYEQYF.